This T cell receptor (beta chain) was identified during a study of graft-versus-host responses after intestinal transplantation. CDR1 SGHTA and CDR2 FQGNSA come from the germline V gene. V trimming: 5 bases; J trimming: 5 bases; junction bases outside the gene matches: 7. The CDR3 contains 14 residues. Notes on this clone: The antigen is unknown.

Only in-frame clones appear in the TCRdb table, and some are missing; sequencing was by immunoSEQ multiplex PCR. Among tens of thousands of clones listed, about 91% were seen once. The V and J genes are TRBV7-2 and TRBJ2-7; the match to TRBD1 covers 9 bases. This clonotype was obtained from a human donor who received an intestinal transplant. Source: unstimulated CD8+ T cells sorted from spleen or lymph node cells, taken before intestinal transplant. The CDR3 nucleotides read TGTGCCAGCAGCCCCCAGGACAGGGGAGACGAGCAGTACTTC. It translates to CASSPQDRGDEQYF.